One and the same sample provided the 18 T cell receptor beta chains below, sequenced in a study of cytomegalovirus exposure and HLA in healthy donors. The PCR was carried out with 60 Vbeta primers and 13 Jbeta primers. Measured with immunoSEQ multiplex PCR; TCRdb has only the in-frame clones, and not every one. The data hold 150,000 to 200,000 clones, with around 77% observed a single time. The specimen sequenced was PBMCs. Source of these receptors: a man aged 35 to 55 in good health and CMV-seronegative.

To note about this clone: One end of the junction is discordant with germline, which a read error may explain. V usage is TRBV7-9 and J usage is TRBJ2-2; no clear D gene. Germline loops: CDR1 SEHNR, CDR2 FQNEAQ (reference sequence). This CDR3 spans 11 amino acids. DNA for the CDR3: TGTTCCAGCTCCTACGCCGGGGAGCTGTTTTTT. This sequence encodes CSSSYAGELFF. The full variable domain, completed using reference TRBV7-9 and TRBJ2-2, is DTGVSQNPRHKITKRGQNVTFRCDPISEHNRLYWYRQTLGQGPEFLTYFQNEAQLEKSRLLSDRFSAERPKGSFSTLEIQRTEQGDSAMYLCSSSYAGELFFGEGSRLTVL.

This clone has only a few counts. V and J are TRBV4-2 and TRBJ2-5; 13 bases agree with TRBD2. With 4 bases clipped from V and 5 bases from J, the junction kept 10 bases outside the gene matches. From germline, CDR1 is LGHNA and CDR2 YNFKEQ. CDR3 length: 17 amino acids. As DNA, the CDR3 is TGTGCCAGCAGCCCCCGACTAGCGGGAGGAATTGGGGAGACCCAGTACTTC. It encodes CASSPRLAGGIGETQYF.

This clone has just one count. The chain is built from TRBV6-1 and TRBJ2-1; D is perhaps TRBD2 (6 bases). In germline, CDR1 is MNHNS, CDR2 SASEGT. The CDR3 totals 15 residues. Trimming removed 6 bases at V and 9 bases at J, with 21 bases between. The CDR3 here is CASSGDSRGSGEQFF. In DNA, the CDR3 is TGTGCCAGCAGCGGGGACTCCCGGGGTAGTGGTGAGCAGTTCTTC.

The chain combines TRBV18 with TRBJ2-3; 11 nucleotides match TRBD2. The CDR3 consists of 15 residues. Per the germline V gene, CDR1 is KGHSH and CDR2 is LQKENI. J lost 0 bases, V lost 6 bases, and 2 bases had no gene match. The CDR3 region is CASSRLAGSTDTQYF. In nucleotides, the CDR3 is TGTGCCAGCTCTCGACTAGCGGGAAGCACAGATACGCAGTATTTT.

V gene TRBV18 combines with J gene TRBJ2-7; 8 nucleotides match TRBD1. With 6 bases clipped from V and 5 bases from J, the junction kept 12 bases outside the gene matches. The CDR3 totals 15 residues. The germline V gene encodes CDR1 KGHSH and CDR2 LQKENI. CDR3 protein: CASSDHRDRIDEQYV. DNA for the CDR3: TGTGCCAGCTCTGACCACCGGGACAGGATCGACGAGCAGTACGTC.

The genes are TRBV5-6 and TRBJ2-5; a weak D match, TRBD2 (5 bases). The V gene's germline CDR1 is SGHDT and CDR2 YYEEEE. The CDR3 sequence is 12 residues long. V was clipped by 6 bases and J by 1 base, with 7 bases between them. CDR3 coding DNA: TGTGCCAGCACCGGGATCCAAGAGACCCAGTACTTC. Amino acids: CASTGIQETQYF.

The chain recombines TRBV29-1 with TRBJ2-3; tentative D call: TRBD1 (5 bases). The ends were cut back, 5 bases at V and 0 bases at J, with 12 bases in the middle. The CDR3 runs 14 residues. The germline CDR1 and CDR2 sequences are SQVTM and ANQGSEA. The CDR3 nucleotides read TGCAGCGTTCTATCAGGGTCCAGCACAGATACGCAGTATTTT. It yields the protein CSVLSGSSTDTQYF.

This clone has just a few counts. The gene calls are TRBV5-4 and TRBJ1-1; tentatively, D is TRBD1 (6 bases). Trimming removed 4 bases at V and 2 bases at J, with 9 bases between. The CDR3 sequence is 13 residues long. Germline loops: CDR1 SGHNT, CDR2 YYREEE (reference sequence). The CDR3: CASSGDINTEAFF. The CDR3 bases are TGTGCCAGCAGCGGGGACATTAACACTGAAGCTTTCTTT.

The rearrangement joins TRBV11-2 to TRBJ1-1, with D uncertain. The CDR3 contains 15 residues. Germline V CDR1 and CDR2: SGHAT, FQNNGV. Trimming took off 3 bases at V and 0 bases at J, with 11 bases between the two ends. The CDR3: CASSFEGVMNTEAFF. The CDR3 DNA reads TGTGCCAGCAGCTTTGAAGGAGTCATGAACACTGAAGCTTTCTTT.

The V call is TRBV7-2, the J call TRBJ1-1, with D maybe TRBD1 (6 bases). The V end lost 5 bases, the J end lost 4 bases, and 23 bases lay between the germline ends. This CDR3 has 17 residues. Germline V gene sequence: CDR1 SGHTA, CDR2 FQGNSA. This CDR3 is CASSPRGGSMGGTEAFF. The DNA of the CDR3 is TGTGCCAGCAGCCCTAGGGGGGGTTCGATGGGGGGCACTGAAGCTTTCTTT. Combining the CDR3 with reference TRBV7-2 and TRBJ1-1 gives the whole variable domain GAGVSQSPSNKVTEKGKDVELRCDPISGHTALYWYRQSLGQGLEFLIYFQGNSAPDKSGLPSDRFSAERTGGSVSTLTIQRTQQEDSAVYLCASSPRGGSMGGTEAFFGQGTRLTVV.

The rearrangement links TRBV19 to TRBJ2-3; 11 nucleotides align to TRBD2. CDR3 length: 15 amino acids. Germline-derived CDR1 and CDR2 are LNHDA and SQIVND (reference sequence). V gave up 4 bases and J gave up 1 base; unmatched junction bases: 1. The CDR3 loop reads CASSKGLAGTDTQYF. The CDR3 region has the DNA TGTGCCAGTAGTAAGGGACTAGCGGGCACAGATACGCAGTATTTT.

This rearrangement joins TRBV5-1 to TRBJ2-7, with D perhaps TRBD1 (5 bases). The V gene's germline CDR1 is SGHRS and CDR2 YFSETQ. Trimming took off 6 bases at V and 1 base at J, with 14 bases between the two ends. The CDR3 has 14 amino acids. The CDR3 nucleotides are TGCGCCAGCAACATGGACACAACATCCTACGAGCAGTACTTC. This sequence encodes CASNMDTTSYEQYF.

The chain links TRBV7-9 to TRBJ2-2; possibly TRBD2 for D (5 bases). Between the trimmed V and J ends, which lost 4 bases and 3 bases, there was a span of 15 bases. CDR3 length: 16 amino acids. The V gene's germline CDR1 is SEHNR and CDR2 FQNEAQ (reference sequence). The CDR3 bases are TGTGCCAGCAGCTCGGGGTGGGAGAGATACACCGGGGAGCTGTTTTTT. Its translation: CASSSGWERYTGELFF.

In regard to this clone: An end of the junction differs from the germline gene, which may be a read error. V usage is TRBV7-8 and J usage is TRBJ2-6; 9 bases are shared with TRBD1. This CDR3 contains 17 residues. CDR1 SGHVS and CDR2 FQNEAQ come from the germline V gene. The chain's CDR3 is CASRTQGAVTGANGLTF. The CDR3 DNA is TGTGCCAGCAGAACACAGGGGGCGGTGACTGGGGCCAACGGCCTGACTTTC.

CDR3 in DNA: TGTGCCAGCTCACCGGCGTTTGGCAGGGATTCTTCGGATACGCAGTATTTT. Protein: CASSPAFGRDSSDTQYF. The genes are TRBV18 and TRBJ2-3; D perhaps matches TRBD1 (5 bases). V lost 3 bases and J lost 6, with 22 bases in between. The V gene's germline CDR1 is KGHSH and CDR2 LQKENI. This CDR3 contains 17 residues.

DNA for the CDR3: TGTGCCAGCATTTCAGGGGGCGCCGGAAACACCATATATTTT. This gives the protein CASISGGAGNTIYF. The gene calls are TRBV6-5 and TRBJ1-3, with 8 positions matching TRBD1. The ends lost 7 bases at V and 4 bases at J; junction bases unmatched: 6. CDR3 length: 14 residues. CDR1 is MNHEY, CDR2 SVGAGI, per germline.

The chain has TRBV2 and TRBJ2-7; D might be TRBD2 (5 bases). Germline values: CDR1 SNHLY, CDR2 FYNNEI. This CDR3 region has 11 residues. The CDR3 protein is CASSAPDGVDV. CDR3 DNA: TGTGCCAGCAGTGCACCCGACGGGGTGGACGTC.

The rearrangement joins TRBV2 to TRBJ1-5; 7 nucleotides agree with TRBD1. This CDR3 contains 13 residues. V was clipped by 5 bases and J by 6 bases; unmatched bases: 4. Germline loops: CDR1 SNHLY, CDR2 FYNNEI. CDR3 loop: CASSRQGGQPQHF. The CDR3 nucleotides read TGTGCCAGCAGTAGACAGGGTGGTCAGCCCCAGCATTTT.